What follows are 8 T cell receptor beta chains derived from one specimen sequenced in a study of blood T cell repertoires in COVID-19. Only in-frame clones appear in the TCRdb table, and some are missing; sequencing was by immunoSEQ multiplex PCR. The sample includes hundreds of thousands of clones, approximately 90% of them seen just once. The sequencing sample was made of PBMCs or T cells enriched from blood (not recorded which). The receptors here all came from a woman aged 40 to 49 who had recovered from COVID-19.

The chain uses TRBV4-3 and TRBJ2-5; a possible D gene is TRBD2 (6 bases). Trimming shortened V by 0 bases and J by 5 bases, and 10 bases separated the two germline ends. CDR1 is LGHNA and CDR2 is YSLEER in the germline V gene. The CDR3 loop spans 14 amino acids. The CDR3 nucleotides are TGCGCCAGCAGCCAAGACGGGGGTAGGGAGACCCAGTACTTC. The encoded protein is CASSQDGGRETQYF.

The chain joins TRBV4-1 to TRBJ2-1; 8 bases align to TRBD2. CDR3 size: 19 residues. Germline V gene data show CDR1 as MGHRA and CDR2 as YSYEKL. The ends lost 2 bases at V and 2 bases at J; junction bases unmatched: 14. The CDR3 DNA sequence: TGCGCCAGCAGCCAAAAGCCAGGTGGGCTAGCGGGCACCTACAATGAGCAGTTCTTC. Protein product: CASSQKPGGLAGTYNEQFF.

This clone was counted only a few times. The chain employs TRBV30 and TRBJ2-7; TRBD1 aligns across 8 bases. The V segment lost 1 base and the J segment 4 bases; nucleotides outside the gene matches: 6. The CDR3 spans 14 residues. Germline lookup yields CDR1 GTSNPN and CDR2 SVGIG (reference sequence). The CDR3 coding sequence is TGTGCCTGGAGTGAACAGGGGACAGGTTACGAGCAGTACTTC. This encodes CAWSEQGTGYEQYF. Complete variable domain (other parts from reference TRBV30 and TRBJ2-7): SQTIHQWPATLVQPVGSPLSLECTVEGTSNPNLYWYRQAAGRGLQLLFYSVGIGQISSEVPQNLSASRPQDRQFILSSKKLLLSDSGFYLCAWSEQGTGYEQYFGPGTRLTVT.

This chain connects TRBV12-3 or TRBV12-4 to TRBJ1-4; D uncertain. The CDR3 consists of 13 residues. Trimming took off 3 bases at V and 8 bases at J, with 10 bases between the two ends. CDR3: CASSFASGEKLFF. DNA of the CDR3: TGTGCCAGCAGTTTCGCGTCAGGAGAAAAACTGTTTTTT.

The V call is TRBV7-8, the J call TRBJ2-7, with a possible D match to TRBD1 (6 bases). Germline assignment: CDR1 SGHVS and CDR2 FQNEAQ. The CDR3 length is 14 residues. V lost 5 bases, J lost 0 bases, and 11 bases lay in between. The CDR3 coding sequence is TGTGCCAGCAGCCGACAGGTTCCCTCCTACGAGCAGTACTTC. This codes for CASSRQVPSYEQYF.

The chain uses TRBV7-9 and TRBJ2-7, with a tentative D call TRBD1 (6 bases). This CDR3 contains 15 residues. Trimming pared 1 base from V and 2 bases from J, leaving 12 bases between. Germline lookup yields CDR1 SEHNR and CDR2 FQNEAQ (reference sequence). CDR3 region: CASSLEGRGPYEQYF. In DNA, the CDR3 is TGTGCCAGCAGCTTAGAAGGCAGGGGCCCCTACGAGCAGTACTTC.

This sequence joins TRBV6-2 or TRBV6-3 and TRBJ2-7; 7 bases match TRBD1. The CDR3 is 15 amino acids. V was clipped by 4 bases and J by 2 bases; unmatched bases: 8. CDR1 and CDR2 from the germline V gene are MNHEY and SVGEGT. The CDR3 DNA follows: TGTGCCAGCAGTTGGGGGACAGCGTTAACCTACGAGCAGTACTTC. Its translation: CASSWGTALTYEQYF.

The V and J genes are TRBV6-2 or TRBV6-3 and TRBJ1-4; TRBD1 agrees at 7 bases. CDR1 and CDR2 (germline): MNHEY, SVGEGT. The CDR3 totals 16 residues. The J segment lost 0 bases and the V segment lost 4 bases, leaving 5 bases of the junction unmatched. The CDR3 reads CASSSRDSSTNEKLFF. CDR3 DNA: TGTGCCAGCAGTTCCCGGGACAGCTCAACTAATGAAAAACTGTTTTTT.